The present entry profiles one T cell receptor (beta chain) with its context. The entry originates in a study of blood T cell repertoires in COVID-19. Study overall: Sources were T cells, B-cell-depleted T cells, or PBMCs; the material itself was cDNA or gDNA.

Germline V gene sequence: CDR1 MDHEN, CDR2 SYDVKM. This CDR3 is built from 15 residues. V gave up 5 bases and J gave up 10 bases; unmatched junction bases: 10. Using immunoSEQ multiplex PCR, the repertoire was profiled, and TCRdb retains in-frame clones only, with some absent. Found here are under 300,000 clones, just under 90% of them singletons; the top ten hold under 2.5%. Material: PBMCs or T cells enriched from blood (not recorded which). The clonotype comes from a woman aged 55-70 years who had recovered from COVID-19. V usage is TRBV28 and J usage is TRBJ2-1, with 11 nucleotides matching TRBD2. The CDR3 nucleotides read TGTGCCAGCAGTGCCCCGAGACTAGCGGGAAGAGAGCAGTTCTTC. Translating it yields CASSAPRLAGREQFF. Drawing the rest from reference TRBV28 and TRBJ2-1, the complete variable domain is DVKVTQSSRYLVKRTGEKVFLECVQDMDHENMFWYRQDPGLGLRLIYFSYDVKMKEKGDIPEGYSVSREKKERFSLILESASTNQTSMYLCASSAPRLAGREQFFGPGTRLTVL.